These T cell receptor beta chains were read from a single sample in a study of blood T cells in healthy people across ages. Each CDR3 protein is one row after TCRdb ran MiXCR on the 5' RACE reads. This sample has roughly 680,000 distinct CDR3 sequences, with around 21% found just once. Sequencing was performed on blood. These receptors were taken from a man in his 70s in good health. The CDR3 runs from the conserved cysteine through the conserved F or W. Fields, in order: J gene, V gene, clone size, D gene, CDR3 protein, CDR3 DNA. A D gene is named only where the DNA matches it firmly. For some rows the clone size is stated as once, few or many, or as a class when expanded; others skip it.

>TRBJ2-7|TRBV20-1|.|TRBD2
CSASLSGSSSYEQYF
TGCAGTGCTTCGCTTAGCGGGAGCAGCTCCTACGAGCAGTACTTC
>TRBJ2-7|TRBV2|few|.
CASRESLPYEQYF
TGTGCCAGCAGAGAGAGCCTGCCCTACGAGCAGTACTTC
>TRBJ2-7|TRBV5-1|many|TRBD2
CASSLDPAGVLYEQYF
TGCGCCAGCAGCTTGGATCCAGCGGGAGTTTTGTACGAGCAGTACTTC
>TRBJ2-1|TRBV4-2|.|TRBD2
CASSPGLGSSRTTSNEQFF
TGTGCCAGCAGCCCGGGACTAGGATCCTCTCGCACCACCAGCAATGAGCAGTTCTTC
>TRBJ2-7|TRBV11-2|.|TRBD2
CASRETSGPYEQYF
TGTGCCAGCAGAGAGACTAGCGGTCCCTACGAGCAGTACTTC
>TRBJ1-5|TRBV7-9|few|.
CASSRNADSNQPQHF
TGTGCCAGCAGCCGAAACGCGGATAGCAATCAGCCCCAGCATTTT
>TRBJ2-2|TRBV19|few|TRBD2
CASSKGLVETGELFF
TGTGCCAGTAGTAAGGGACTAGTCGAAACCGGGGAGCTGTTTTTT
>TRBJ2-7|TRBV5-5|.|TRBD2
CASSFRLAVAYEQYF
TGTGCCAGCAGCTTTCGGCTAGCGGTCGCCTACGAGCAGTACTTC
>TRBJ2-7|TRBV12-3/TRBV12-4|few|.
CASRPHSDREQYF
TGTGCCAGCAGGCCTCATTCCGACCGCGAGCAGTACTTC
>TRBJ2-1|TRBV7-2|many|TRBD2
CASSLGLANNEQFF
TGTGCCAGCAGCTTGGGACTAGCGAACAATGAGCAGTTCTTC
>TRBJ2-5|TRBV3-1|many|TRBD2
CASSPSGREETQYF
TGTGCCAGCAGTCCGAGCGGGAGGGAAGAGACCCAGTACTTC
>TRBJ1-1|TRBV9|few|.
CASSSLGRLNTEAFF
TGTGCCAGCAGCTCTCTCGGGAGACTGAACACTGAAGCTTTCTTT
>TRBJ2-4|TRBV4-2|few|TRBD1
CASSQDYSNGQGIQYF
TGTGCCAGCAGCCAAGATTACTCGAATGGACAGGGGATTCAGTACTTC
>TRBJ1-1|TRBV5-1|few|TRBD1
CASSLDRQGTEAFF
TGCGCCAGCAGCTTGGATCGACAGGGCACTGAAGCTTTCTTT
>TRBJ2-1|TRBV25-1|many|.
CASSEFVLGSYNEQFF
TGTGCCAGCAGTGAATTTGTGTTGGGCTCCTACAATGAGCAGTTCTTC
>TRBJ2-3|TRBV7-9|.|TRBD2
CASSRLAGDNPADTQYF
TGTGCCAGCAGCCGTCTAGCGGGCGACAACCCTGCGGATACGCAGTATTTT
>TRBJ2-1|TRBV5-1|many|TRBD1
CASSQGAYNEQFF
TGCGCCAGCAGCCAGGGGGCCTACAATGAGCAGTTCTTC
>TRBJ2-1|TRBV18|once|TRBD2
CASSPNPGLVLEQLF
TGTGCCAGCTCACCAAATCCGGGACTAGTATTGGAGCAGCTCTTC
>TRBJ2-5|TRBV7-2|.|.
CASSPRSGRETQYF
TGTGCCAGCAGCCCCCGATCCGGTAGGGAGACCCAGTACTTC
>TRBJ2-4|TRBV15|few|.
CATSSPRGPKNIQYF
TGTGCCACCAGCTCCCCCAGGGGACCCAAAAACATTCAGTACTTC
>TRBJ2-1|TRBV30|.|TRBD2
CAWAPGTSGNEQFF
TGTGCCTGGGCTCCCGGGACTAGCGGCAATGAGCAGTTCTTC
>TRBJ2-3|TRBV24-1|.|.
CATSEGSFSDTQYF
TGTGCCACCAGTGAAGGATCGTTCTCAGATACGCAGTATTTT
>TRBJ2-2|TRBV2|.|.
CASSDGQGTGELFF
TGTGCCAGCAGTGACGGGCAGGGGACCGGGGAGCTGTTTTTT
>TRBJ1-1|TRBV28|.|TRBD1
CATFRQGDTEAFF
TGTGCCACCTTTCGACAGGGGGACACTGAAGCTTTCTTT
>TRBJ2-3|TRBV5-1|.|.
CASGGGLSTDTQYF
TGCGCCAGCGGAGGGGGGCTCAGCACAGATACGCAGTATTTT
>TRBJ2-2|TRBV28|few|TRBD1
CANRSGTGVTGELFF
TGTGCCAACCGCTCCGGGACAGGGGTAACCGGGGAGCTGTTTTTT
>TRBJ2-7|TRBV20-1|few|.
CSATPGQSPEQYF
TGCAGTGCAACGCCGGGACAATCTCCCGAGCAGTACTTC
>TRBJ1-2|TRBV3-1|.|.
CASSQDTYGYTF
TGTGCCAGCAGCCAAGATACCTATGGCTACACCTTC
>TRBJ2-7|TRBV10-2|few|TRBD1
CASSEVRGRYEQYF
TGCGCCAGCAGTGAGGTCAGGGGGCGATACGAGCAGTACTTC
>TRBJ1-2|TRBV5-1|many|.
CASSSETPGYGYTF
TGCGCCAGCAGCTCGGAGACGCCGGGTTATGGCTACACCTTC
>TRBJ2-3|TRBV9|.|.
CASSVTRSTDTQYF
TGTGCCAGCAGCGTAACAAGGAGCACAGATACGCAGTATTTT
>TRBJ2-5|TRBV29-1|many|.
CSVVGGPSETQYF
TGCAGCGTTGTCGGGGGGCCGTCGGAGACCCAGTACTTC
>TRBJ2-7|TRBV2|many|.
CASMGGINGNYEQYF
TGTGCCAGCATGGGGGGTATCAATGGGAACTACGAGCAGTACTTC
>TRBJ2-7|TRBV27|.|.
CASSAQFFYEQYF
TGTGCCAGCAGTGCACAATTCTTCTACGAGCAGTACTTC
>TRBJ1-2|TRBV6-2/TRBV6-3|.|.
CASSAKYRSGYTF
TGTGCCAGCAGTGCGAAATACAGAAGCGGCTACACCTTC
>TRBJ2-3|TRBV20-1|.|TRBD2
CSAVLAGVGDTQYF
TGCAGTGCTGTACTAGCGGGAGTTGGAGATACGCAGTATTTT
>TRBJ2-7|TRBV21-1|few|.
CASSRIAVRQRSSYEQYF
TGTGCCAGCAGCCGAATTGCCGTGAGACAAAGATCATCCTACGAGCAGTACTTC
>TRBJ2-4|TRBV21-1|.|.
CASSKDGQDRRLAKNIQYF
TGTGCCAGCAGCAAAGATGGACAGGATCGGAGATTAGCCAAAAACATTCAGTACTTC
>TRBJ2-7|TRBV20-1|few|.
CSAEVGSNYEQYF
TGCAGCGCGGAGGTTGGATCAAACTACGAGCAGTACTTC
>TRBJ2-7|TRBV12-3/TRBV12-4|.|.
CASSSRGGQGGYEQYF
TGTGCCAGCAGTTCCCGAGGTGGGCAGGGTGGCTACGAGCAGTACTTC
>TRBJ2-5|TRBV3-1|few|.
CASSQPILIGETQYF
TGTGCCAGCAGCCAGCCCATCCTCATTGGGGAGACCCAGTACTTC
>TRBJ1-1|TRBV5-6|few|.
CASSVTGTEAFF
TGTGCCAGCAGCGTGACAGGCACTGAAGCTTTCTTT
>TRBJ2-7|TRBV9|.|TRBD2
CASSFSGNSYEQYF
TGTGCCAGCAGCTTTAGCGGGAACTCCTACGAGCAGTACTTC
>TRBJ2-5|TRBV29-1|many|TRBD2
CSVEEREREFTQYF
TGCAGCGTTGAAGAGCGGGAGCGGGAGTTCACCCAGTACTTC